These 13 T cell receptor beta chains were all obtained from the same sample, sequenced in a study of monozygotic twins with inflammatory bowel disease. TCRdb reprocessed the 5' RACE reads, keeping one entry per CDR3 protein, no DNA. The sample totals around 450,000 distinct CDR3 sequences. Material: blood. Every receptor here comes from a human donor with ulcerative colitis or Crohn's disease, or a healthy co-twin of an affected twin (not recorded which).

The V and J genes are TRBV6-5 and TRBJ2-7; the D call of TRBD2 rests on TCRdb alone, since no DNA is present to check it. CDR1 is MNHEY and CDR2 is SVGAGI in the germline V gene. CDR3 length equals 15 residues. CDR3 amino acids: CASASLDPVGHEQYF.

The chain uses TRBV6-1 and TRBJ1-5; TCRdb's D call, TRBD1, is unchecked because there is no DNA. CDR1 and CDR2 from the germline V gene are MNHNS and SASEGT. This CDR3 has 14 residues. The CDR3: CASSGQYSNQPQHF.

The chain couples TRBV24-1 to TRBJ2-2. CDR3 size: 15 residues. CDR1 and CDR2 from the germline V gene are KGHDR and SFDVKD. The CDR3 loop is CATSDLIRNTGELFF.

This sequence joins TRBV11-2 and TRBJ1-2. Germline V gene lookup returns CDR1 SGHAT and CDR2 FQNNGV. The CDR3 is made up of 14 amino acids. CDR3 region: CASSLHGKQYGYTF.

The CDR3 reads CASSFVGASTDTQYF. The V gene is TRBV5-1, the J gene TRBJ2-3. The germline CDR1 and CDR2 sequences are SGHRS and YFSETQ. The CDR3 is made up of 15 amino acids.

V is TRBV12-3 or TRBV12-4 and J is TRBJ2-3; the TCRdb D gene call, TRBD2, has no DNA to confirm it. The length of the CDR3 is 15 residues. The CDR3 protein is CASRLLAGYTDTQYF.

CDR3 amino acids: CASSLTGGLLEQYF. This chain links TRBV11-2 with TRBJ2-7; no DNA is available, so the TRBD1 call from TCRdb remains unchecked. Germline V gene data show CDR1 as SGHAT and CDR2 as FQNNGV. This CDR3 contains 14 residues.

The CDR3 loop reads CSVPAMGPRNTGELFF. The J gene is TRBJ2-2, the V gene TRBV29-1; the TRBD2 assignment by TCRdb is unverifiable without DNA. Germline values: CDR1 SQVTM, CDR2 ANQGSEA. The CDR3 is made up of 16 amino acids.

The chain links TRBV29-1 to TRBJ2-5. Germline V lookup: CDR1 SQVTM, CDR2 ANQGSEA. This CDR3 comprises 12 residues. CDR3 sequence: CSVDSLQETQYF.

The chain has TRBV29-1 and TRBJ2-7; the TCRdb call, TRBD2, lacks DNA for checking. This CDR3 region has 12 residues. The V gene's germline CDR1 is SQVTM and CDR2 ANQGSEA. CDR3 loop: CSVALGGYEQYF.

CDR3 sequence: CASSSSPVSYNEQFF. J is TRBJ2-1 and V is TRBV5-1; with no DNA, the TCRdb D assignment of TRBD1 cannot be verified. Germline lookup yields CDR1 SGHRS and CDR2 YFSETQ. The CDR3 consists of 15 residues.

This CDR3 is CASSYVAGGDYGYTF. This chain joins TRBV27 and TRBJ1-2; lacking DNA, the TRBD1 call made by TCRdb goes unchecked. The CDR3 is made up of 15 amino acids. The V gene's germline CDR1 is MNHEY and CDR2 SMNVEV (reference sequence).

The CDR3: CASSFNGEKLFF. The V gene is TRBV12-3 or TRBV12-4, the J gene TRBJ1-4. This CDR3 has 12 amino acids.